Included here is one T cell receptor (beta chain) sequence, with context. Its antigen is not yet known. The library was generated by 5' RACE. The input for every TCR library was approximately 3,500 ng of total RNA. For each sample, cDNA synthesis was carried out in eight separate reactions using SMARTScribe reverse transcriptase. During cDNA synthesis, unique molecular identifiers containing a 6-nucleotide sample barcode were introduced by template switching. TCRalpha and TCRbeta cDNA was amplified by two nested PCRs of 16 and 9 cycles, with bead purification after each PCR. Before amplification, the cDNA was both treated with uracil DNA-glycosylase and purified with the QIAquick PCR purification kit. In the second PCR, Illumina TruSeq-compatible adapters and sample-specific barcodes were added. Library quality and concentration were checked on TapeStation and Qubit, and libraries were pooled at 5 ng each. The pooled libraries were sequenced with 2 x 100 bp reads and custom sequencing primers on an Illumina HiSeq2500 single-index Rapid Run. As for the original processing: MiGEC version 1.2.6 was used for UMI-based consensus assembly to correct PCR and sequencing errors. V(D)J alignment, clonotype assembly and CDR3 extraction were performed with MiXCR version 2.1.1. To normalise gene usage, clonotype sharing and MAIT/NKT TCR abundance, the top 1000, 10 000 and 20 000 clonotypes in each sample were analysed. Diversity was computed as the inverse Simpson index with the vegan R package after downsampling to 27 000 UMIs. Paired Mann-Whitney U tests were applied to discordant twin pairs, and Benjamini-Hochberg correction was used for multiple testing. TCRdb reprocessed the reads, reporting each CDR3 protein sequence once and no DNA. TCRdb's processing, not the authors' own work, is the source of the V and J calls. This sample's records show nearly 450,000 distinct CDR3 sequences. The ten largest clones add up to about 2.4% of the sample.

From the cysteine through the phenylalanine, the CDR3 covers 15 amino acids. DNA is not recorded here. CDR1 and CDR2 were assigned from the germline V gene as KGHDR and SFDVKD. These data originate in a study of monozygotic twins with inflammatory bowel disease (dated by TCRdb to 2018 to 2020). Looking at the study overall: The full study comprised 28 monozygotic twin pairs: nine German pairs (four IBD-concordant, five IBD-discordant) and 19 IBD-discordant Danish pairs. Disease-associated traits were sought mainly through comparisons between IBD patients and their genetically identical healthy co-twins within discordant pairs. Each individual had, on average, about 151 000 unique TCRalpha sequences and 181 000 unique TCRbeta sequences available for analysis. Broader findings and caveats from the paper: Different T cell subtypes could not be distinguished in the analysis. No single strong signal or clonotype linked to IBD turned up in the results, so the idea that one exists was not supported. Because patients were on differing immunosuppressive treatments, the repertoires may have picked up extra background noise and inter-individual variability. Fewer clonotypes were shared with other individuals by IBD patients than by healthy twins, most markedly in patients showing signs of disease activity. Repertoire similarity did not differ between concordant and discordant twins, possibly due to limited statistical power. A decrease in TCRbeta repertoire diversity, as measured by inverse Simpson index, was observed in IBD patients compared with their healthy co-twins.

From each donor, a roughly 2.3 ml peripheral blood sample was collected into PAXgene tubes and stored at -80 degrees C. Without any T cell sorting, total RNA was extracted from whole blood using the PAXgene blood miRNA kit on an automated QIAcube. Peripheral blood from monozygotic twin pairs concordant or discordant for inflammatory bowel disease was subjected to deep TCRalpha and TCRbeta repertoire profiling with unique molecular barcoding. For every twin pair, smoking habits were documented, and each individual was categorised as a current, former or never smoker. The sample comprised blood. The V gene is TRBV24-1 and the J gene is TRBJ1-2; absent DNA, TCRdb's TRBD1 call cannot be checked. The receptor was isolated from a human donor with ulcerative colitis or Crohn's disease, or a healthy co-twin of an affected twin (not recorded which). The CDR3 amino acid sequence is: CATSDPTGQFSGYTF.